The subject of this entry is one T cell receptor (beta chain). Through a sample-barcoded 5' primer and a J-beta primer mix, a second PCR was run for about 6 to 11 cycles. MiXCR, run by TCRdb on the 5' RACE reads, gives a single entry per CDR3 protein. The sample has about 670,000 distinct CDR3 sequences, 45% to 60% seen once. This sample is part of a study of blood T cells in healthy people across ages. Germline CDR1 is SGHTA and CDR2 is FQGNSA. The CDR3 is 14 residues long. V shed 5 bases and J shed 8 bases, with 16 bases lying between them. The clonotype comes from a woman of 80 years or more in good health. The V call is TRBV7-2, the J call TRBJ2-1; D is unresolved. Sequenced: blood. The CDR3 protein is CASSETGSIDEQFF. The CDR3 DNA reads TGTGCCAGCAGCGAGACCGGGTCCATCGATGAGCAGTTCTTC.